The 9 T cell receptor beta chains listed next were all sequenced from one sample in a study of PD-1 blockade in classical Hodgkin lymphoma. Time point described: cycle 4 day 1 (C4D1), after about 6 weeks of nivolumab. Every patient experienced relapse after autologous stem cell transplantation, and brentuximab vedotin exposure varied. Negative selection with magnetic separation was used to purify CD4+ T cells from thawed PBMCs. TCRdb's copy holds only in-frame clones and misses some; the assay was immunoSEQ multiplex PCR. The data contain 20,000 to 25,000 clones, roughly 80% of them seen just once; the ten biggest clones take up 3.1%. Sequencing used CD4+ T cells from blood, obtained before the fourth cycle of nivolumab. The receptors originated from a human donor with classical Hodgkin lymphoma.

The V gene is TRBV5-1, the J gene TRBJ2-5, with 8 bases lining up with TRBD1. The junction had 8 bases not matched to a gene; V was cut back by 0 bases and J by 4 bases. CDR1 SGHRS and CDR2 YFSETQ come from the germline V gene. There are 16 residues in the CDR3. The CDR3: CASSLAGGQGPETQYF. Written as DNA, the CDR3 is TGCGCCAGCAGCTTGGCAGGAGGACAGGGACCAGAGACCCAGTACTTC.

This rearrangement joins TRBV4-2 to TRBJ1-5; possibly TRBD1 for D (6 bases). Trimming removed 3 bases from V and 0 bases from J, with 15 bases in between. The CDR3 totals 17 residues. Germline assignment: CDR1 LGHNA and CDR2 YNFKEQ. CDR3 loop: CASSQASGTSSNQPQHF. In nucleotides, the CDR3 is TGTGCCAGCAGCCAGGCGTCCGGGACAAGTAGCAATCAGCCCCAGCATTTT.

V is TRBV30 and J is TRBJ2-2; no definite D call. This CDR3 is 13 amino acids long. V was cut by 0 bases and J by 5 bases, with 7 bases left in between. Per germline, CDR1 GTSNPN and CDR2 SVGIG (reference sequence). The CDR3: CAWSVGQTGELFF. The DNA for the CDR3 is TGTGCCTGGAGTGTAGGTCAAACCGGGGAGCTGTTTTTT.

This clone was detected only once. The J gene is TRBJ1-5, the V gene TRBV6-4; TRBD1 is a possible D gene (6 bases). Trimming took off 9 bases at V and 0 bases at J, with 21 bases between the two ends. CDR1 is MRHNA, CDR2 SNTAGT, per germline. The CDR3 is made up of 17 amino acids. CDR3 coding DNA: TGTGCCAGGACCCGGGGGGCAGACTCCTTTAGCAATCAGCCCCAGCATTTT. Protein product: CARTRGADSFSNQPQHF.

The chain links TRBV30 to TRBJ2-1; maybe TRBD2 (6 bases). CDR3 size: 14 residues. Trimming took 2 bases from V and 7 from J, leaving 15 bases between them. Germline V gene lookup returns CDR1 GTSNPN and CDR2 SVGIG (reference sequence). CDR3 loop: CAWSTDWGDNEQFF. CDR3 coding DNA: TGTGCCTGGAGTACGGACTGGGGGGATAATGAGCAGTTCTTC.

This clone was found once. This rearrangement joins TRBV11-2 to TRBJ2-7, with TRBD1 matching over 10 bases. The V and J ends lost 5 bases and 5 bases, in that order; junction bases with no gene match: 6. The germline V gene has CDR1 SGHAT and CDR2 FQNNGV. The length of the CDR3 is 14 residues. For the CDR3, the DNA is TGTGCCAGCAGCAGCACGACAGGGGGCCACGAGCAGTACTTC. This codes for CASSSTTGGHEQYF.

A single count supports this clone. The chain joins TRBV9 to TRBJ2-5; 11 bases agree with TRBD2. The junction had 7 bases not matched to a gene; V was cut back by 4 bases and J by 2 bases. Germline V gene data show CDR1 as SGDLS and CDR2 as YYNGEE. This CDR3 is built from 16 residues. CDR3 sequence reads: CASSIRTSGPQETQYF. CDR3 DNA sequence: TGTGCCAGCAGCATACGGACTAGCGGGCCTCAAGAGACCCAGTACTTC.

The rearrangement uses TRBV6-5 and TRBJ2-1; TRBD1 matches 8 bases. The ends lost 3 bases at V and 3 bases at J; junction bases unmatched: 4. CDR1 and CDR2 from the germline V gene are MNHEY and SVGAGI. This CDR3 has 15 residues. The CDR3 nucleotides are TGTGCCAGCAGTTATGAAGGACAGGGCTACAATGAGCAGTTCTTC. It yields the protein CASSYEGQGYNEQFF.

V and J are TRBV27 and TRBJ2-3, with D tentatively TRBD1 (6 bases). Germline CDR1 MNHEY, CDR2 SMNVEV (reference sequence). V dropped 2 bases and J dropped 8 bases, with 8 bases sitting between them. This CDR3 has 12 residues. The CDR3 protein is CASSLPGATQYF. DNA for the CDR3: TGTGCCAGCAGTTTACCAGGGGCTACGCAGTATTTT.